This T cell receptor (beta chain) comes out of a study of Ad26.COV2.S vaccination and SARS-CoV-2 variants. The wider study: As a participant in COV1001, the donor was in the Ad26.COV2.S trial arm. Doses of Ad26.COV2.S were injected into muscle once or twice, 56 days apart.

Treatment specified: 15 to 20 received Ad26.COV2.S at low or high dose, single or two shots; roughly five received placebo; per-sample allocation not given. The study sampled participants on day 63 after the first vaccine or placebo injection. The table came from immunoSEQ multiplex PCR; TCRdb's copy has only in-frame clones and leaves some out. There are roughly 420,000 clones in the sample; roughly 88% occur only once, and 3.6% lies in the top ten. Germline V gene sequence: CDR1 MNHEY, CDR2 SMNVEV (reference sequence). The CDR3 runs to 13 residues. With 6 bases removed from V and 0 bases from J, the gap between germline ends came to 9 bases.

This TCR was sampled from a person between 18 and 59 years old who received the Ad26.COV2.S COVID-19 vaccine or a placebo. The chain couples TRBV27 to TRBJ2-7; no reliable D call. The sequencing here drew on peripheral blood, taken in a trial of Ad26.COV2.S vaccine versus placebo. The CDR3 nucleotides are TGTGCCAGCAGGGAGCTCAACTCCTACGAGCAGTACTTC. This sequence encodes CASRELNSYEQYF.